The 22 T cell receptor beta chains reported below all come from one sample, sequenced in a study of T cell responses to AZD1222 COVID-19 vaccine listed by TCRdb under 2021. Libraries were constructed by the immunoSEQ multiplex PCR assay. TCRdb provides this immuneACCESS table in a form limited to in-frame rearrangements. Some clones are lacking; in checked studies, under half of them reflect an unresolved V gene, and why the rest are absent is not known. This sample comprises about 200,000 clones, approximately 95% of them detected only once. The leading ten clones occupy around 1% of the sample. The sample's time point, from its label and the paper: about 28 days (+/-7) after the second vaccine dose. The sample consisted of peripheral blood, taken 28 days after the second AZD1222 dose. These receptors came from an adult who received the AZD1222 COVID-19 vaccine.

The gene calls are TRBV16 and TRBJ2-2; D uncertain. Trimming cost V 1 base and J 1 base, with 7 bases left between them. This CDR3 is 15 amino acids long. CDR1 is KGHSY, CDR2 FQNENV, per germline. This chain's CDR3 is CASSQLERNTGELFF. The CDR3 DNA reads TGTGCCAGCAGCCAATTGGAGCGGAACACCGGGGAGCTGTTTTTT.

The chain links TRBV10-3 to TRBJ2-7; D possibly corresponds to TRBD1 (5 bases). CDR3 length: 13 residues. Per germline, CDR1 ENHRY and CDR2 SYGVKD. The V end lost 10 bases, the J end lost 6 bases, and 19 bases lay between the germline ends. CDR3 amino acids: CATKGQEIGEQYF. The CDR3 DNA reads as TGTGCCACCAAGGGGCAGGAGATTGGCGAGCAGTACTTC.

The CDR3 DNA is TGTGCCAGCAGTTACTCGAACAGCATTAATTCACCCCTCCACTTT. This codes for CASSYSNSINSPLHF. V gene TRBV6-5 combines with J gene TRBJ1-6; D is uncertain. Trimming took 0 bases from V and 6 from J, leaving 9 bases between them. The germline V gene has CDR1 MNHEY and CDR2 SVGAGI. The CDR3 runs to 15 residues.

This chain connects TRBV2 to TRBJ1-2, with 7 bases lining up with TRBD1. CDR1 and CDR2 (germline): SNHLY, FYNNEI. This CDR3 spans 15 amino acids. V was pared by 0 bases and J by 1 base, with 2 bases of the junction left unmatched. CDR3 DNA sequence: TGTGCCAGCAGTGAAGCGCAGGGGGGTAACTATGGCTACACCTTC. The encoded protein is CASSEAQGGNYGYTF.

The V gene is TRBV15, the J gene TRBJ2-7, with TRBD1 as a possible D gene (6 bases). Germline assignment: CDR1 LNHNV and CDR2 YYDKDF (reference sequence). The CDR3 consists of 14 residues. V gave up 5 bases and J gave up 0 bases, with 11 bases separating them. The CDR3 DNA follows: TGTGCCACCAGCGTCGACAGGAGCTCCTACGAGCAGTACTTC. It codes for CATSVDRSSYEQYF.

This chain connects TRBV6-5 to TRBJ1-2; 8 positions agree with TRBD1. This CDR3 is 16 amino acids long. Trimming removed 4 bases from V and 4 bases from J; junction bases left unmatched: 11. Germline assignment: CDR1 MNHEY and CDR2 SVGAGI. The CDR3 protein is CASSFSLDRALYGYTF. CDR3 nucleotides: TGTGCCAGCAGTTTTTCGCTGGACAGGGCGCTCTATGGCTACACCTTC.

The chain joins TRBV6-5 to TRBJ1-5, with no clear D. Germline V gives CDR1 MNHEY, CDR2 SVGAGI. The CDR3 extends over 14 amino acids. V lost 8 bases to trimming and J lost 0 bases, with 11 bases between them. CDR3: CASGSGGSNQPQHF. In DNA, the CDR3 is TGTGCCAGCGGCTCGGGAGGTAGCAATCAGCCCCAGCATTTT.

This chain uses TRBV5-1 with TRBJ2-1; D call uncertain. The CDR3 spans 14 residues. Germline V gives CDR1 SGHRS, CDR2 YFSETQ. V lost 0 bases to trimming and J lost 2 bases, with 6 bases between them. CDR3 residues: CASSLADPYNEQFF. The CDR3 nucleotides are TGCGCCAGCAGCTTGGCGGACCCCTACAATGAGCAGTTCTTC.

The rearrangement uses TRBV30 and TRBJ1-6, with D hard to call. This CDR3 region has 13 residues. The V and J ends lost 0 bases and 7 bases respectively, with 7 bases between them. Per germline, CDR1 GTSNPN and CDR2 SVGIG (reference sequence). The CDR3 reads CAWSVSANSPLHF. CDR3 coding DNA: TGTGCCTGGAGTGTTTCAGCAAATTCACCCCTCCACTTT.

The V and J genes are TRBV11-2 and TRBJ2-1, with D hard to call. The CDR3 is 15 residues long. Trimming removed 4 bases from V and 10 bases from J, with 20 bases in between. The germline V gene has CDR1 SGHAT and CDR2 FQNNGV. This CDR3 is CASSSNTRATEEQFF. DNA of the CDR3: TGTGCCAGCAGCTCGAACACCCGGGCCACGGAGGAGCAGTTCTTC.

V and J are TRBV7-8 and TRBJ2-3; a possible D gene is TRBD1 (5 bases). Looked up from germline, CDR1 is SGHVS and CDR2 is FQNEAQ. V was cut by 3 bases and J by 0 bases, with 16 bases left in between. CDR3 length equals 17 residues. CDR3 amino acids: CASSLFFLGASTDTQYF. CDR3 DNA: TGTGCCAGCAGCTTGTTTTTTTTAGGGGCAAGCACAGATACGCAGTATTTT. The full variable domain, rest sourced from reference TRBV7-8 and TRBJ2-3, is GAGVSQSPRYKVAKRGQDVALRCDPISGHVSLFWYQQALGQGPEFLTYFQNEAQLDKSGLPSDRFFAERPEGSVSTLKIQRTQQEDSAVYLCASSLFFLGASTDTQYFGPGTRLTVL.

The CDR3 protein is CASSLGTAVKQYF. CDR3 DNA sequence: TGTGCCAGCAGCCTTGGGACAGCGGTGAAGCAGTACTTC. The J gene is TRBJ2-7, the V gene TRBV6-5; 7 bases match TRBD1. The CDR3 loop spans 13 amino acids. CDR1 is MNHEY and CDR2 is SVGAGI in the germline V gene. The V segment lost 6 bases and the J segment 8 bases; nucleotides outside the gene matches: 10.

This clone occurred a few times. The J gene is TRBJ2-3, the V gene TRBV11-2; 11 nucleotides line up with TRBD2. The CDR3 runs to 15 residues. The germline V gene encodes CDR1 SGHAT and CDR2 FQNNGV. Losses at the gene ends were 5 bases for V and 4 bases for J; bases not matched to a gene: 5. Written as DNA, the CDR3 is TGTGCCAGCAGCATAGCGGGGGGGAACTCAGATACGCAGTATTTT. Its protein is CASSIAGGNSDTQYF.

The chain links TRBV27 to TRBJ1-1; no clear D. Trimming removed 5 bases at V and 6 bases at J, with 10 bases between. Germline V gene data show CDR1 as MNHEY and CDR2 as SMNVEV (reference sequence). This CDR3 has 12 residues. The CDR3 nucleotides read TGTGCCAGCAGTCCCGGGAGCTCTGAAGCTTTCTTT. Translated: CASSPGSSEAFF.

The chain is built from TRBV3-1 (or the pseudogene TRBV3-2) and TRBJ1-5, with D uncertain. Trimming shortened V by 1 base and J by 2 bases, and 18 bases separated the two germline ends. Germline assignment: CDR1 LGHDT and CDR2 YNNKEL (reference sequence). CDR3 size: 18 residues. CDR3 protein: CASSQASGTSIGNQPQHF. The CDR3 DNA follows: TGTGCCAGCAGCCAAGCCTCTGGCACTTCCATCGGCAATCAGCCCCAGCATTTT.

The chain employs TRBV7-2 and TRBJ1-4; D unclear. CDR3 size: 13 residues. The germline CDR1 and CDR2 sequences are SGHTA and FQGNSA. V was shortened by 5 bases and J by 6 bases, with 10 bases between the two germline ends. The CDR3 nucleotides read TGTGCCAGCAGCGAAGCAACGTATGAAAAACTGTTTTTT. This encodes CASSEATYEKLFF.

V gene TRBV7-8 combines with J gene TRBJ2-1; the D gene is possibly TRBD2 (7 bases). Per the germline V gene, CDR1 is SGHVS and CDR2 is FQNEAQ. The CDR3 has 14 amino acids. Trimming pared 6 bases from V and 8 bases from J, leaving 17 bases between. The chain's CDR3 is CASRPTGGPDEQFF. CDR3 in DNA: TGTGCCAGCAGGCCAACCGGGGGGCCCGATGAGCAGTTCTTC.

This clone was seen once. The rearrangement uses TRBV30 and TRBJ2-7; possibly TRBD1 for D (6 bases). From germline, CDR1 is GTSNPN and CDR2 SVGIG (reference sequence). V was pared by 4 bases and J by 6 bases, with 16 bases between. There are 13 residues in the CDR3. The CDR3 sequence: CAWTGALIREQYF. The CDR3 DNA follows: TGTGCCTGGACAGGGGCATTAATACGCGAGCAGTACTTC. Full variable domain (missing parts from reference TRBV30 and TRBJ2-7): SQTIHQWPATLVQPVGSPLSLECTVEGTSNPNLYWYRQAAGRGLQLLFYSVGIGQISSEVPQNLSASRPQDRQFILSSKKLLLSDSGFYLCAWTGALIREQYFGPGTRLTVT.

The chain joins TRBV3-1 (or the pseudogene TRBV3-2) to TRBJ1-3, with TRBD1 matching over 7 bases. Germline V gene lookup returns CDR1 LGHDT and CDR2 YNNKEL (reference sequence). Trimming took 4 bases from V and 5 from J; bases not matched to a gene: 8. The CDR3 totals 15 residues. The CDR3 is CASSRDRGGRNTIYF. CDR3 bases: TGTGCCAGCAGCCGGGACAGAGGGGGACGAAACACCATATATTTT.

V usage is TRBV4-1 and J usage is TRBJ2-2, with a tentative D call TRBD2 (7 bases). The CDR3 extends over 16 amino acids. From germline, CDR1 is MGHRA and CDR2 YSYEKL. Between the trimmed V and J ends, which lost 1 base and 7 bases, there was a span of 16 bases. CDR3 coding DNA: TGCGCCAGCAGCCAAGTGCGTGGGGGGGCCGGCGGGGAGCTGTTTTTT. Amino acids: CASSQVRGGAGGELFF.

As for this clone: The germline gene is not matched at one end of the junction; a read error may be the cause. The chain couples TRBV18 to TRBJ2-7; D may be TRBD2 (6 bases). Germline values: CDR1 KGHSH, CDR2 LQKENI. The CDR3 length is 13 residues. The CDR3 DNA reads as TGTGCCAGCTCTCCACCGGGGGCCTACGAGCAGTACTTC. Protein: CASSPPGAYEQYF.

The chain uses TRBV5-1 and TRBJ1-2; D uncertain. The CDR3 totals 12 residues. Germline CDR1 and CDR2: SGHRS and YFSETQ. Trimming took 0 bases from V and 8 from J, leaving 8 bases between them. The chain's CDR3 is CASSLEPPGYTF. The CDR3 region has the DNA TGCGCCAGCAGCTTGGAGCCCCCCGGCTACACCTTC.